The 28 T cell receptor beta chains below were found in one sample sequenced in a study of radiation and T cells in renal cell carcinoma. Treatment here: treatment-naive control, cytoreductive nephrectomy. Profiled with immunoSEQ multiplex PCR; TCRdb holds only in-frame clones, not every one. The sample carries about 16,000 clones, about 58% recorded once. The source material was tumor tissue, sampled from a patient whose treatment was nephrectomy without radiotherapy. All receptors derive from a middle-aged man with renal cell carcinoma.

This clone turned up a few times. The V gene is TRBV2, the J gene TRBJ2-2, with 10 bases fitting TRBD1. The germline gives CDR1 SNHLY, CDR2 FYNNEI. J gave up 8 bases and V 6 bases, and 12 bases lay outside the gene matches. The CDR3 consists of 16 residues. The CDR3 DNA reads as TGTGCCAGCAGGAAGGGGAGACAGGGGGCCTCGGGGGAGCTGTTTTTT. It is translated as CASRKGRQGASGELFF.

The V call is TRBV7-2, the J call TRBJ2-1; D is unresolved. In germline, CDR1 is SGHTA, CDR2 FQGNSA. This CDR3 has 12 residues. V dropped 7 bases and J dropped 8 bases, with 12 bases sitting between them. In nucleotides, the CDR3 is TGTGCCAGCACGATAACCCGGGATGAGCAGTTCTTC. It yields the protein CASTITRDEQFF. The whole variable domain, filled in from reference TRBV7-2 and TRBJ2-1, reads GAGVSQSPSNKVTEKGKDVELRCDPISGHTALYWYRQSLGQGLEFLIYFQGNSAPDKSGLPSDRFSAERTGGSVSTLTIQRTQQEDSAVYLCASTITRDEQFFGPGTRLTVL.

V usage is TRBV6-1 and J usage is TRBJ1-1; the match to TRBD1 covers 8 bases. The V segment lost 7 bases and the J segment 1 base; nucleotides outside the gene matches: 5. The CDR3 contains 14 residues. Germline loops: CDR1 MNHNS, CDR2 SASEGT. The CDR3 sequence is CASNRQGTNTEAFF. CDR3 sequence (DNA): TGTGCCAGCAATAGACAGGGGACGAACACTGAAGCTTTCTTT.

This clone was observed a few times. CDR3 sequence reads: CASSLNSRAGGYTF. The CDR3 DNA sequence: TGTGCCAGCAGCTTGAATAGCCGAGCGGGTGGCTACACCTTC. This sequence joins TRBV5-5 and TRBJ1-2; unclear D gene. V lost 1 base to trimming and J lost 7 bases, with 14 bases between them. CDR3 size: 14 residues. CDR1 and CDR2 (germline): SGHKS, YYEKEE (reference sequence).

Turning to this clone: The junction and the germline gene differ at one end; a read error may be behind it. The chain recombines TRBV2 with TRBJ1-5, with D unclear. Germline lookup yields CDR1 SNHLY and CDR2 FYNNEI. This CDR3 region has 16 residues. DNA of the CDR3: TGTGCCAGCAGTCAAGCGGGTCACCTTAGCAATCAGCCCCAGCATTTT. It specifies CASSQAGHLSNQPQHF.

CDR3 protein: CASSIGGSINTEAFF. The CDR3 bases are TGTGCCAGCAGCATAGGGGGGTCCATCAACACTGAAGCTTTCTTT. The V call is TRBV28, the J call TRBJ1-1; D is perhaps TRBD1 (6 bases). From germline, CDR1 is MDHEN and CDR2 SYDVKM. This CDR3 contains 15 residues. The V end was cut by 6 bases, the J end by 2 bases, with 16 bases between.

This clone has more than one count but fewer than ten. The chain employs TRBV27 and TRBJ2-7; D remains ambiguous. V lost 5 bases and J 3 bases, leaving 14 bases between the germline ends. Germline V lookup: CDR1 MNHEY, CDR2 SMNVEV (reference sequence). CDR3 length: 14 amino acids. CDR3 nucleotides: TGTGCCAGCAGTCCCCCCCCACCTTTCTACGAGCAGTACTTC. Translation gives CASSPPPPFYEQYF.

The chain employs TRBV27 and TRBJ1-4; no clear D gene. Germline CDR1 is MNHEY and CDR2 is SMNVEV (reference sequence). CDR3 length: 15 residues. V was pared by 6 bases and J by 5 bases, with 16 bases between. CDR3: CASRGGSSGNEKLFF. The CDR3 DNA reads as TGTGCCAGCAGAGGAGGGTCTAGCGGAAATGAAAAACTGTTTTTT.

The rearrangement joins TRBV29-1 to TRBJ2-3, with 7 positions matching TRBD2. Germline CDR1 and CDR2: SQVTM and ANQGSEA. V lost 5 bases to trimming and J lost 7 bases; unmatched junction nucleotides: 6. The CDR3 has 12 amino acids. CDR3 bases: TGCAGCGTTTCCGGGGGGAGCAATACGCAGTATTTT. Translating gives CSVSGGSNTQYF.

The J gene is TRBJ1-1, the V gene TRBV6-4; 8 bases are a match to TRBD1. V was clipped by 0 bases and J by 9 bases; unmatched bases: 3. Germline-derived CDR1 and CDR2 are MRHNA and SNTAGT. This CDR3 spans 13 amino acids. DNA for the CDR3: TGTGCCAGCAGTGACTCCTACAGGGGGAAAGCTTTCTTT. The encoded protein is CASSDSYRGKAFF.

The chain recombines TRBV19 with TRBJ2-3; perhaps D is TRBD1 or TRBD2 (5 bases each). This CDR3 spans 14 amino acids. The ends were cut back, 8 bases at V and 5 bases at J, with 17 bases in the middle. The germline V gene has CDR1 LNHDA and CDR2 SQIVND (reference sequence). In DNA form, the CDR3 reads TGTGCCAGTGTGGGGGACCGATGGCTAGATACGCAGTATTTT. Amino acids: CASVGDRWLDTQYF.

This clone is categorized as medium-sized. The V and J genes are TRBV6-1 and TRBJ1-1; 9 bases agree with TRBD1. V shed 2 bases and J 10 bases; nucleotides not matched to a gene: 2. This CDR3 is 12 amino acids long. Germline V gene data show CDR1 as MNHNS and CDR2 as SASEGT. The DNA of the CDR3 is TGTGCCAGCAGTGAATGGACAGGGGTAGCTTTCTTT. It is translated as CASSEWTGVAFF.

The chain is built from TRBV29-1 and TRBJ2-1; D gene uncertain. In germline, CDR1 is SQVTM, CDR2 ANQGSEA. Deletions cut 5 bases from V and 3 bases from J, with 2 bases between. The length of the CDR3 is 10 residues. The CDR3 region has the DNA TGCAGCGTTATCTACAATGAGCAGTTCTTC. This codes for CSVIYNEQFF.

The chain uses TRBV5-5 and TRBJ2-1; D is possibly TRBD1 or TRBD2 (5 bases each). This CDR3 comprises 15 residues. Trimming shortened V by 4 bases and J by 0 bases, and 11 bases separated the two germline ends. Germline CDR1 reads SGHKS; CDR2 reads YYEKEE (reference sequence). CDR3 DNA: TGTGCCAGCAGCACAACAGGAGGCTCCTACAATGAGCAGTTCTTC. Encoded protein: CASSTTGGSYNEQFF.

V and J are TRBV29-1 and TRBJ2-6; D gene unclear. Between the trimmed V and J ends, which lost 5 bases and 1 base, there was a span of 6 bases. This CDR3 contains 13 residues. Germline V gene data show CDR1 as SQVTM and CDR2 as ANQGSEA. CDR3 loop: CSVYVSGANVLTF. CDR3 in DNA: TGCAGCGTTTACGTTTCTGGGGCCAACGTCCTGACTTTC. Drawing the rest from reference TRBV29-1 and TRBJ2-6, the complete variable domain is SAVISQKPSRDICQRGTSLTIQCQVDSQVTMMFWYRQQPGQSLTLIATANQGSEATYESGFVIDKFPISRPNLTFSTLTVSNMSPEDSSIYLCSVYVSGANVLTFGAGSRLTVL.

The CDR3 sequence: CASSLSIMNTEAFF. CDR3 nucleotides: TGTGCCAGCTCCCTCAGTATTATGAACACTGAAGCTTTCTTT. J is TRBJ1-1 and V is TRBV18; D unresolved. Germline assignment: CDR1 KGHSH and CDR2 LQKENI. With 6 bases removed from V and 0 bases from J, the gap between germline ends came to 11 bases. This CDR3 is 14 amino acids long.

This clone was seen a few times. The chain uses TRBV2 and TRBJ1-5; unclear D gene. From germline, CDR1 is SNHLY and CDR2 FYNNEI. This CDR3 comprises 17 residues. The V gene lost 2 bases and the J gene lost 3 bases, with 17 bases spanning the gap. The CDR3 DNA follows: TGTGCCAGCAGTGAAAAGGAAGGGTCAGTAGACAATCAGCCCCAGCATTTT. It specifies CASSEKEGSVDNQPQHF.

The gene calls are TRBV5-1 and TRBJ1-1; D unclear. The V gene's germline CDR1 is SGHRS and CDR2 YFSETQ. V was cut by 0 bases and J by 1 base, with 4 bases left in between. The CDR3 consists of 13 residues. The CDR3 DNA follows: TGCGCCAGCAGCTTGGACCCGAACACTGAAGCTTTCTTT. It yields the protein CASSLDPNTEAFF.

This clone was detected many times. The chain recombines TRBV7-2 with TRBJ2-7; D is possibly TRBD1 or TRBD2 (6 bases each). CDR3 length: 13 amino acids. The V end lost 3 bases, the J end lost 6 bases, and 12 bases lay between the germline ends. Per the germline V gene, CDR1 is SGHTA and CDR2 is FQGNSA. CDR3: CASSFPQGGEQYF. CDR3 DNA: TGTGCCAGCAGCTTCCCACAGGGAGGCGAGCAGTACTTC.

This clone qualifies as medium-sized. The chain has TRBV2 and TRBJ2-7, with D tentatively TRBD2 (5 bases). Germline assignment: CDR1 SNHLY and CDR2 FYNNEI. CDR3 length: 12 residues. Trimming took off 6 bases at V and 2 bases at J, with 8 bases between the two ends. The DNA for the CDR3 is TGTGCCAGCAGCGACGGGACCTACGAGCAGTACTTC. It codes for CASSDGTYEQYF.

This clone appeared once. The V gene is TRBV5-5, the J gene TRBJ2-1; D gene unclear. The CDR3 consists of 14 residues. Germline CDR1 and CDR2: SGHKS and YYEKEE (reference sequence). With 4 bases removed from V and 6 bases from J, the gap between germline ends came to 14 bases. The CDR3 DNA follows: TGTGCCAGCAGCCCCTCGGGCTTCTTCAATGAGCAGTTCTTC. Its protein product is CASSPSGFFNEQFF.

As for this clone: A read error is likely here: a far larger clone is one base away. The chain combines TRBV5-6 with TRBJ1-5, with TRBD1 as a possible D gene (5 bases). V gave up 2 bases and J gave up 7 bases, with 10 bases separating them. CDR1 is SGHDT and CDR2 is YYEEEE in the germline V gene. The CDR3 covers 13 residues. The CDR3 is CASSFLGEQPQHF. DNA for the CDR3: TGTGCCAGCAGCTTCCTAGGGGAACAGCCCCAGCATTTT. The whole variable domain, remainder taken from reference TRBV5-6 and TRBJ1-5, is DAGVTQSPTHLIKTRGQQVTLRCSPKSGHDTVSWYQQALGQGPQFIFQYYEEEERQRGNFPDRFSGHQFPNYSSELNVNALLLGDSALYLCASSFLGEQPQHFGDGTRLSIL.

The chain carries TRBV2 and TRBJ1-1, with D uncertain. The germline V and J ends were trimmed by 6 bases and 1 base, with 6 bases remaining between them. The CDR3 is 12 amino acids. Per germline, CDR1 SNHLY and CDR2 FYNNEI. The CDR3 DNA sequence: TGTGCCAGCAGGGTCTGGAACACTGAAGCTTTCTTT. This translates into CASRVWNTEAFF.

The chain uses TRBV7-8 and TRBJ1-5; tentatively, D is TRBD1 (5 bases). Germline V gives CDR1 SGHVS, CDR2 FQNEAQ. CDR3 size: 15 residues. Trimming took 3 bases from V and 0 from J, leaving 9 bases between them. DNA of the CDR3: TGTGCCAGCAGCTTGGGGGAGAATAGCAATCAGCCCCAGCATTTT. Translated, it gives CASSLGENSNQPQHF.

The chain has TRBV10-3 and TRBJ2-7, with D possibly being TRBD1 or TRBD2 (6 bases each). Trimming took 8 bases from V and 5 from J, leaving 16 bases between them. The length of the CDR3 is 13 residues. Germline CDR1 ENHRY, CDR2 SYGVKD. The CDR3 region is CAIGGGGLDEQYF. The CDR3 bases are TGTGCCATCGGCGGAGGGGGGTTAGACGAGCAGTACTTC.

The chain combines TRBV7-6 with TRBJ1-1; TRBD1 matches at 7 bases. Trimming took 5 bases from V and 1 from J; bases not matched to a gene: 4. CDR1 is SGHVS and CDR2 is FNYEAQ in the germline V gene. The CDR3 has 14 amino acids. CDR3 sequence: CASSPRQGNTEAFF. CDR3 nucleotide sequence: TGTGCCAGCAGCCCTAGACAGGGGAACACTGAAGCTTTCTTT.

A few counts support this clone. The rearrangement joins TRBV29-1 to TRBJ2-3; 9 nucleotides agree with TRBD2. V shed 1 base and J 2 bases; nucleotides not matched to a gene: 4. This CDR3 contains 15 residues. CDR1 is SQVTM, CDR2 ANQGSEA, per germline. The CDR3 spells CSVEASGAPTDTQYF. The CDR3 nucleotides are TGCAGCGTTGAAGCTAGCGGGGCGCCCACAGATACGCAGTATTTT.

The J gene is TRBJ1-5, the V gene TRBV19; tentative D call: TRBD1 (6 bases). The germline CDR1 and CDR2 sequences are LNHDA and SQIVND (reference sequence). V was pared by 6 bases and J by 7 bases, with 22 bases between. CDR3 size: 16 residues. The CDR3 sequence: CASSASPGGGAQPQHF. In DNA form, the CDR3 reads TGTGCCAGTAGCGCCTCCCCGGGGGGGGGCGCGCAGCCCCAGCATTTT. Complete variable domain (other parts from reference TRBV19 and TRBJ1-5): DGGITQSPKYLFRKEGQNVTLSCEQNLNHDAMYWYRQDPGQGLRLIYYSQIVNDFQKGDIAEGYSVSREKKESFPLTVTSAQKNPTAFYLCASSASPGGGAQPQHFGDGTRLSIL.